This T cell receptor beta chain was identified in a study of T cells after yellow fever vaccination. A 5'RACE template-switching step, the method used to make TCR cDNA, added a universal primer site and UMIs. TCRdb ran MiXCR on the 5' RACE reads and lists one entry per CDR3 protein. The data contain 300,000 to 400,000 distinct CDR3 sequences, 7.5% to 9% of them singletons. J gave up 6 bases and V 6 bases, and 10 bases lay outside the gene matches. From germline, CDR1 is MNHNS and CDR2 SASEGT. The CDR3 is 15 residues long. Regarding the study as a whole: Detected again after the booster were most primary-vaccination clones, at almost 97% CD4 and approximately 85% CD8. The secondary response peaked faster, at day 5 versus 15, but was weaker. Clonotypes appearing in both CD4 and CD8 compartments existed, and their share was small.

This clonotype was recorded many times. Its antigen remains unidentified. The TCR originated in a young man who received the YFV17D yellow fever vaccine. Material: PBMCs, obtained on the day of the first yellow fever vaccination. The chain is built from TRBV6-1 and TRBJ2-2; 7 bases match TRBD1. DNA for the CDR3: TGTGCCAGCAGCCTCCTCGGACAGGAAGCCGGGGAGCTGTTTTTT. Amino acid sequence: CASSLLGQEAGELFF.